This T cell receptor beta chain was recovered during a study of blood T cell repertoires in COVID-19. Unmatched junction bases numbered 8, after V lost 2 bases and J lost 4 bases. Germline V lookup: CDR1 SGHRS, CDR2 YFSETQ. The CDR3 is made up of 15 amino acids. Generated by immunoSEQ multiplex PCR, the TCRdb table keeps only in-frame clones and is missing some. The table records some 64,000 clones, around 82% of them present only once. This chain connects TRBV5-1 to TRBJ1-1; TRBD1 matches 7 bases. Sample: peripheral blood. The sequence derives from a man between 60 and 75 years old with COVID-19, enrolled during active disease. This CDR3 reads CASSLRTGGGTEAFF. CDR3 DNA sequence: TGCGCCAGCAGCTTAAGGACAGGCGGTGGCACTGAAGCTTTCTTT.